A selection of T cell receptor beta chains follows, all from one sample in a study of blood T cell repertoires in COVID-19. Sequenced by immunoSEQ multiplex PCR; TCRdb stores in-frame clones only, minus some. Among 40,000 to 45,000 clones listed, 76% were seen once. Sequenced: peripheral blood. The receptors here all came from a man aged 80 or over with acute or convalescent COVID-19. CDR3s include the opening cysteine and the closing phenylalanine or tryptophan. A D gene is named only where the DNA matches it firmly. Clone size is not always given. Where it is, it says once, few, many or a class for expanded clones.

D: TRBD1; size: -; J: TRBJ2-1; V: TRBV6-4; DNA: TGTGCCAGCAGTGTCGACAGGGTGGGTGAGCAGTTCTTC; CDR3: CASSVDRVGEQFF
D: TRBD2; size: -; J: TRBJ2-3; V: TRBV7-2; DNA: TGTGCCAGCAGCCCCCGTCTAGCGGGGGGGTCAGATACGCAGTATTTT; CDR3: CASSPRLAGGSDTQYF
D: -; size: -; J: TRBJ2-1; V: TRBV25-1; DNA: TGTGCCAGCGGGGAGGCGGGGACCTACAATGAGCAGTTCTTC; CDR3: CASGEAGTYNEQFF
D: TRBD1; size: -; J: TRBJ1-1; V: TRBV5-1; DNA: TGCGCCAGCAGCTTAACAGGGGGTTCCGCCGAAGCTTTCTTT; CDR3: CASSLTGGSAEAFF
D: TRBD1; size: few; J: TRBJ1-6; V: TRBV29-1; DNA: TGCAGCGTTGGGACAGGGGTTAATTCACCCCTCCACTTT; CDR3: CSVGTGVNSPLHF
D: -; size: many; J: TRBJ1-2; V: TRBV30; DNA: TGTGCCTGGAGTCGGACAGCTAACTATGGCTACACCTTC; CDR3: CAWSRTANYGYTF
D: -; size: few; J: TRBJ1-3; V: TRBV18; DNA: TGTGCCAGCTCACCACGGCCAGTCTCTGGAAACACCATATATTTT; CDR3: CASSPRPVSGNTIYF
D: -; size: -; J: TRBJ2-1; V: TRBV7-3; DNA: TGTGCCAGCAGCTTAGCTAACAATGAGCAGTTCTTC; CDR3: CASSLANNEQFF
D: -; size: -; J: TRBJ2-5; V: TRBV5-1; DNA: TGCGCCAGCAGCTTGGTGGGCAGGGGGGAAGAGACCCAGTACTTC; CDR3: CASSLVGRGEETQYF
D: TRBD1; size: -; J: TRBJ2-5; V: TRBV6-1; DNA: TGTGCCAGCAGTGACACAGGGGGCCGGGAGACCCAGTACTTC; CDR3: CASSDTGGRETQYF
D: -; size: -; J: TRBJ2-7; V: TRBV12-3/TRBV12-4; DNA: TGTGCCAGCAGCCCTGGACTGGGCGAGCAGTACTTC; CDR3: CASSPGLGEQYF
D: -; size: -; J: TRBJ2-3; V: TRBV2; DNA: TGTGCCAGCAGTCTCCAGGGTGGCACAGATACGCAGTATTTT; CDR3: CASSLQGGTDTQYF
D: TRBD2; size: -; J: TRBJ2-1; V: TRBV5-1; DNA: TGCGCCAGCGGCTCTTCGGGGCGGGGGTCCTACAATGAGCAGTTCTTC; CDR3: CASGSSGRGSYNEQFF
D: TRBD1; size: once; J: TRBJ2-1; V: TRBV11-2; DNA: TGTGCCAGCAGACCCCTTACAGGGGGCGCACACAATGAGCAGTTCTTC; CDR3: CASRPLTGGAHNEQFF
D: -; size: few; J: TRBJ1-1; V: TRBV28; DNA: TGTGCCAGCAGTTCCCCGACGGACTCGAACACTGAAGCTTTCTTT; CDR3: CASSSPTDSNTEAFF
D: TRBD2; size: -; J: TRBJ2-1; V: TRBV2; DNA: TGTGCCAGAGAGCGGGAGGCCCACAATGAGCAGTTCTTC; CDR3: CAREREAHNEQFF